A single sample is the source of the 5 T cell receptor beta chains below, sequenced in a study of regulatory T cells in long-lasting Graves disease. Researchers made TCR beta libraries by using iRepertoire HTBI primers and running Arm-PCR on CDR3 regions. TCRdb redid the calling of the multiplex PCR reads with MiXCR, one entry per CDR3 protein. This sample has more than 450,000 distinct CDR3 sequences, with roughly 15% found just once. Time point specified: newly diagnosed GD, antithyroid drugs for less than 3 months. From PBMCs, RNA was extracted and then used to make the TCR library. This sample also appeared in a second study, on T cells in Graves' hyperthyroidism and ophthalmopathy.

The sample here was peripheral blood mononuclear cells (PBMCs), taken at new diagnosis, from a patient treated with antithyroid drugs. These receptors all come from a man aged 35-49 years with Graves disease.

V is TRBV28 and J is TRBJ1-4; 7 bases map to TRBD1. The CDR3 sequence is 14 residues long. The germline V gene has CDR1 MDHEN and CDR2 SYDVKM. J was trimmed by 5 bases and V by 6 bases; bases with no gene match: 6. This chain's CDR3 is CASRPTGFNEKLFF. CDR3 DNA sequence: TGTGCCAGCAGGCCGACAGGGTTCAATGAAAAACTGTTTTTT.

This clonotype was detected many times. This sequence joins TRBV9 and TRBJ2-3; no reliable D call. This CDR3 region has 15 residues. V was trimmed by 0 bases and J by 0 bases, leaving 8 bases between them. Germline values: CDR1 SGDLS, CDR2 YYNGEE. The CDR3, as DNA: TGTGCCAGCAGCGTAGGTATCTCTAGCACAGATACGCAGTATTTT. Translated: CASSVGISSTDTQYF. The variable domain in full, completed from reference TRBV9 and TRBJ2-3, reads DSGVTQTPKHLITATGQRVTLRCSPRSGDLSVYWYQQSLDQGLQFLIQYYNGEERAKGNILERFSAQQFPDLHSELNLSSLELGDSALYFCASSVGISSTDTQYFGPGTRLTVL.

This clonotype was counted a single time. This may be a read error, as it is one base from a much larger clone. Here the CDR3 reads CASSMDRAYNEQFF. CDR3 coding DNA: TGCGCCAGCAGCATGGACAGGGCTTACAATGAGCAGTTCTTC. The rearrangement links TRBV5-1 to TRBJ2-1, with TRBD1 matching over 8 bases. This CDR3 contains 14 residues. V dropped 4 bases and J dropped 4; count of bases not matched to a gene: 4. Germline loops: CDR1 SGHRS, CDR2 YFSETQ.

This clonotype has ten or more counts. The rearrangement uses TRBV3-1 and TRBJ2-3; D gene ambiguous. The germline V and J ends were trimmed by 1 base and 5 bases, with 4 bases remaining between them. Germline V gives CDR1 LGHDT, CDR2 YNNKEL (reference sequence). CDR3 length equals 12 residues. The DNA for the CDR3 is TGTGCCAGCAGCCAAGTCGGAGATACGCAGTATTTT. Translating gives CASSQVGDTQYF.

V usage is TRBV9 and J usage is TRBJ2-1; TRBD2 is a possible D gene (6 bases). There are 17 residues in the CDR3. Trimming took off 0 bases at V and 0 bases at J, with 13 bases between the two ends. CDR1 SGDLS and CDR2 YYNGEE come from the germline V gene. Here the CDR3 reads CASSVVRDSISYNEQFF. CDR3 DNA: TGTGCCAGCAGCGTAGTAAGGGACTCCATCTCCTACAATGAGCAGTTCTTC.